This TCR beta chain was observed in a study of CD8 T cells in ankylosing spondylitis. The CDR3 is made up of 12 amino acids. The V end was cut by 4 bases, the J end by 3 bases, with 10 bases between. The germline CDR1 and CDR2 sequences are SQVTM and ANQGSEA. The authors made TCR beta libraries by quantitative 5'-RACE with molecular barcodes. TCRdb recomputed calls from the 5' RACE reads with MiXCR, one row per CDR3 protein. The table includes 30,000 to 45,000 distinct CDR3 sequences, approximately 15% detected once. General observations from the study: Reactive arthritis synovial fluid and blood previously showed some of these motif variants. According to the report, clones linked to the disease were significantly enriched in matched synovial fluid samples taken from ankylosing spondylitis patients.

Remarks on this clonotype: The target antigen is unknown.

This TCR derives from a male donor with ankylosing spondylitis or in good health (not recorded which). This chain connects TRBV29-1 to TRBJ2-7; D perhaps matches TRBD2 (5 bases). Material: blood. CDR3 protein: CSVGHGIYEQYF. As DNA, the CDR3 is TGCAGCGTTGGTCACGGGATCTACGAGCAGTACTTC.